Presented here are 11 T cell receptor beta chains from one specimen sequenced in a study of T-cell reconstitution after alpha-beta-depleted transplantation in children. Using unique molecular identifiers, the investigators prepared the TCRbeta library. TCRdb fed the PCR reads into MiXCR, producing one record per CDR3 protein. The sample lists about 500,000 distinct CDR3 sequences, 30% to 35% seen once, with under 3% in the top ten. Sequences were derived from PBMCs from the stem cell graft donor, sampled from the stem cell graft. These receptors came from a human donor who donated a stem cell graft to a child with aplastic anemia.

The chain is built from TRBV7-9 and TRBJ2-7; TRBD1 matches at 10 bases. With V trimmed by 6 bases and J by 4 bases, 6 bases remained unmatched. There are 14 residues in the CDR3. Germline CDR1 and CDR2: SEHNR and FQNEAQ (reference sequence). CDR3 region: CASSTDRGRYEQYV. The CDR3, as DNA: TGTGCCAGCAGTACCGACAGGGGGCGGTACGAGCAGTACGTC.

V is TRBV10-3 and J is TRBJ2-2; a weak D match, TRBD1 (6 bases). V shed 8 bases and J shed 4 bases, with 11 bases lying between them. This CDR3 spans 13 amino acids. Germline CDR1 ENHRY, CDR2 SYGVKD. This CDR3 is CAIGDNPTGELFF. The CDR3 DNA reads TGTGCCATCGGGGACAACCCCACCGGGGAGCTGTTTTTT.

V gene TRBV7-9 combines with J gene TRBJ1-5; no reliable D call. The CDR3 is 14 residues long. Germline V gene data show CDR1 as SEHNR and CDR2 as FQNEAQ (reference sequence). Trimming removed 5 bases at V and 3 bases at J, with 11 bases between. The CDR3 DNA follows: TGTGCCAGCAGCCCCCACAGCGCCAATCAGCCCCAGCATTTT. This gives the protein CASSPHSANQPQHF.

There are a few counts of this clonotype. The J gene is TRBJ2-3, the V gene TRBV29-1; 10 bases fit TRBD1. The CDR3 covers 14 residues. Looked up from germline, CDR1 is SQVTM and CDR2 is ANQGSEA. Losses at the gene ends were 7 bases for V and 3 bases for J; bases not matched to a gene: 7. CDR3 sequence (DNA): TGCAGCGCCGACTGGGACAGGGGTACAGATACGCAGTATTTT. This translates into CSADWDRGTDTQYF.

The CDR3 protein is CASSLGDRPSTQYF. The CDR3 nucleotides read TGTGCCAGCAGCTTAGGCGACAGACCGTCCACGCAGTATTTT. The V and J genes are TRBV7-2 and TRBJ2-3, with TRBD1 as a possible D gene (5 bases). This CDR3 contains 14 residues. Trimming removed 1 base from V and 9 bases from J, with 14 bases in between. Germline V CDR1 and CDR2: SGHTA, FQGNSA.

This clonotype was seen a few times. The chain couples TRBV29-1 to TRBJ1-5, with TRBD1 identical over 8 bases. CDR1 SQVTM and CDR2 ANQGSEA come from the germline V gene. The CDR3 sequence is 14 residues long. Trimming took 6 bases from V and 2 from J; bases not matched to a gene: 6. CDR3 in DNA: TGCAGCGTGGGTCAGGGGGCTGGCAATCAGCCCCAGCATTTT. It specifies CSVGQGAGNQPQHF.

This clonotype has a handful of counts. V is TRBV6-1 and J is TRBJ1-6, with a weak D call TRBD1 (5 bases). Germline V gene data show CDR1 as MNHNS and CDR2 as SASEGT. This CDR3 contains 15 residues. The ends were cut back, 6 bases at V and 9 bases at J, with 18 bases in the middle. CDR3 region: CASSDSPFDGSPLHF. CDR3 DNA sequence: TGTGCCAGCAGCGACAGTCCGTTCGATGGTTCACCCCTCCACTTT.

Here the CDR3 reads CASGTRRYNEQFF. CDR3 in DNA: TGTGCCAGCGGTACTAGACGGTACAATGAGCAGTTCTTC. The chain couples TRBV25-1 to TRBJ2-1; maybe TRBD2 (5 bases). Trimming removed 8 bases from V and 4 bases from J, with 12 bases in between. Germline V gene sequence: CDR1 MGHDK, CDR2 SYGVNS. The CDR3 loop spans 13 amino acids.

The V gene is TRBV21-1, the J gene TRBJ2-1; the DNA was not compared with TRBD2, the D call given in the table. TRBV21-1 is classified as a pseudogene. This CDR3 contains 17 residues. Written as DNA, the CDR3 is TGTGCCAGCAGCAAACTGGGACCTCAGGAGGGCTACAATGAGCAGTTCTTC. It is translated as CASSKLGPQEGYNEQFF.

The chain uses TRBV20-1 and TRBJ2-3, with TRBD2 matching 7 bases. Trimming removed 0 bases from V and 3 bases from J; junction bases left unmatched: 6. Germline CDR1 is DFQATT and CDR2 is SNEGSKA (reference sequence). The CDR3 is made up of 15 amino acids. The CDR3 sequence: CSARDGGSGTDTQYF. As DNA, the CDR3 is TGCAGTGCTAGAGATGGCGGGAGCGGGACAGATACGCAGTATTTT.

The chain uses TRBV10-1 and TRBJ2-1; perhaps TRBD2 as D (6 bases). V lost 2 bases to trimming and J lost 2 bases, with 13 bases between them. This CDR3 has 16 amino acids. The germline V gene encodes CDR1 WNHNN and CDR2 SYGVQD (reference sequence). The CDR3 region is CASSEGAGWAYNEQFF. The DNA of the CDR3 is TGCGCCAGCAGTGAGGGTGCGGGATGGGCCTACAATGAGCAGTTCTTC.